A single sample gave rise to the 3 T cell receptor beta chains below, sequenced in a study of T cell repertoires in cytomegalovirus infection. Each CDR3 protein is one row after TCRdb ran MiXCR on the reads. The data contain hundreds of thousands of distinct CDR3 sequences, roughly 30% of them singletons. Antigens of these TCRs are unknown. Here the sequenced sample was cultured PBMCs, taken from culture after CMV antigen stimulation. The receptor set was obtained from a human donor in good health (CMV status not recorded). Some clones in this sample may be carry-over from other donors' samples.

This clonotype was picked up one time. The chain uses TRBV7-9 and TRBJ1-4; 7 nucleotides line up with TRBD1. The CDR3 runs to 15 residues. V was clipped by 6 bases and J by 3 bases; unmatched bases: 7. Germline V gene lookup returns CDR1 SEHNR and CDR2 FQNEAQ (reference sequence). CDR3 residues: CASSRQGPSNEKLFF. As DNA, the CDR3 is TGTGCCAGCAGTCGACAGGGTCCTTCTAATGAAAAACTGTTTTTT.

The chain recombines TRBV5-4 with TRBJ1-1, with D possibly being TRBD1 (5 bases). V was shortened by 0 bases and J by 6 bases, with 12 bases between the two germline ends. Germline V gene lookup returns CDR1 SGHNT and CDR2 YYREEE (reference sequence). This CDR3 contains 14 residues. The CDR3 spells CASSLEVQGPEAFF. CDR3 sequence (DNA): TGTGCCAGCAGCTTGGAGGTTCAGGGCCCTGAAGCTTTCTTT.

The V gene is TRBV20-1, the J gene TRBJ1-1, with 7 positions matching TRBD1. Germline V gene sequence: CDR1 DFQATT, CDR2 SNEGSKA (reference sequence). V was clipped by 2 bases and J by 1 base; unmatched bases: 7. CDR3 length: 15 residues. Here the CDR3 DNA reads TGCAGTGCTAGATCTGAGACAGGGTGGAACACTGAAGCTTTCTTT. Amino acids: CSARSETGWNTEAFF.